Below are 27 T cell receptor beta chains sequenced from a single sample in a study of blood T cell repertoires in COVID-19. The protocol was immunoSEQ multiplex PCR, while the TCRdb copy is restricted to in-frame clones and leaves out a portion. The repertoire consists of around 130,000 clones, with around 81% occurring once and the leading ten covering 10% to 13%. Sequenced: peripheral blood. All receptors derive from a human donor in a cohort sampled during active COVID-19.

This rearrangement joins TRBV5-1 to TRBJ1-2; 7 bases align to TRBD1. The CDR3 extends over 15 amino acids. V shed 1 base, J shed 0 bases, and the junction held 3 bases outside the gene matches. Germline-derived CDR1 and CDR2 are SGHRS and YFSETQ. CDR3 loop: CASSLTTGPNYGYTF. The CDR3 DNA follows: TGCGCCAGCAGCTTGACGACAGGGCCTAACTATGGCTACACCTTC. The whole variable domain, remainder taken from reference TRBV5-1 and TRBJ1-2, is KAGVTQTPRYLIKTRGQQVTLSCSPISGHRSVSWYQQTPGQGLQFLFEYFSETQRNKGNFPGRFSGRQFSNSRSEMNVSTLELGDSALYLCASSLTTGPNYGYTFGSGTRLTVV.

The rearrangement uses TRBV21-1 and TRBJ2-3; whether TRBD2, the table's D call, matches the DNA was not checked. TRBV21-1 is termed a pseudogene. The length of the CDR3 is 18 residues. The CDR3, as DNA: TGTGCCAGCAGCAAAGTACTAGCGGGGGGGCTCGGCACAGATACGCAGTATTTT. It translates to CASSKVLAGGLGTDTQYF.

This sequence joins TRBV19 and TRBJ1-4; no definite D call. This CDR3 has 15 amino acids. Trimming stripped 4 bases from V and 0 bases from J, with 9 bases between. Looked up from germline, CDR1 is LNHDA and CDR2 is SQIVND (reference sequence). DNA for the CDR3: TGTGCCAGTAGTACTTACAGCTCAACTAATGAAAAACTGTTTTTT. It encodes CASSTYSSTNEKLFF.

In nucleotides, the CDR3 is TGTGCCAGCAGACCAGACAGGCGAGAGGTATTAGCCCAGCATTTT. Encoded protein: CASRPDRREVLAQHF. The chain links TRBV6-5 to TRBJ1-5, with D possibly TRBD1 on 6 matching bases. V dropped 6 bases and J dropped 11 bases, with 23 bases sitting between them. This CDR3 spans 15 amino acids. CDR1 is MNHEY and CDR2 is SVGAGI in the germline V gene.

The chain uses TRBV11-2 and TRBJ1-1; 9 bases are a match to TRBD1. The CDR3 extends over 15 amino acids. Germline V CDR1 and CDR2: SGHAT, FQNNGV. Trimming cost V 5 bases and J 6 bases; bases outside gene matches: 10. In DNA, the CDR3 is TGTGCCAGCAGCCGGGTCCCGGGACAGGGACCTGAAGCTTTCTTT. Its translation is CASSRVPGQGPEAFF.

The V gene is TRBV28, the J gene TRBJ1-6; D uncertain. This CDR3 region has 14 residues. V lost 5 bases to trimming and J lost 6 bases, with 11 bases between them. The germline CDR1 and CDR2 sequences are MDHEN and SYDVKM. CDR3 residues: CASSPRVSNSPLHF. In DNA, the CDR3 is TGTGCCAGCAGTCCCCGGGTGAGTAATTCACCCCTCCACTTT.

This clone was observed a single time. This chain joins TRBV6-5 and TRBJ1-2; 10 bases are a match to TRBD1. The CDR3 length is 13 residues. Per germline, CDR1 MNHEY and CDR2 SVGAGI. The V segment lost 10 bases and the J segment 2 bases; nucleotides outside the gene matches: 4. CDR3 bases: TGTGCCACCGCGACAGGGGGCAACTATGGCTACACCTTC. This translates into CATATGGNYGYTF.

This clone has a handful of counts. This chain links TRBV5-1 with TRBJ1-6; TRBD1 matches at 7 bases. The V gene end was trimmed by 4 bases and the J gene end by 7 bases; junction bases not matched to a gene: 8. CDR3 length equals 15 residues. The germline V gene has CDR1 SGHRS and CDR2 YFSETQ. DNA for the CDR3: TGCGCCAGCAGCATCTCTGGGACAGAAAATTCACCCCTCCACTTT. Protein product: CASSISGTENSPLHF.

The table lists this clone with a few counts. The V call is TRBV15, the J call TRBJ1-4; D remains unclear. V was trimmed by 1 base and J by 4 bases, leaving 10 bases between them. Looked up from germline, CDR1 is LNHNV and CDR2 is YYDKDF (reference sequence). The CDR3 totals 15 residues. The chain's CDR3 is CATSRVQFDNEKLFF. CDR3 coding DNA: TGTGCCACCAGCAGAGTCCAGTTTGATAATGAAAAACTGTTTTTT.

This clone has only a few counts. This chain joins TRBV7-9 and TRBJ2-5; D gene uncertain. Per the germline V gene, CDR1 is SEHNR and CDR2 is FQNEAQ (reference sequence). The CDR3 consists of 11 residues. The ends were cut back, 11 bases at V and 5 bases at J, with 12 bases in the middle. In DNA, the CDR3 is TGTGCCCTTAGCCAGCAGGAGACCCAGTACTTC. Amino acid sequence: CALSQQETQYF.

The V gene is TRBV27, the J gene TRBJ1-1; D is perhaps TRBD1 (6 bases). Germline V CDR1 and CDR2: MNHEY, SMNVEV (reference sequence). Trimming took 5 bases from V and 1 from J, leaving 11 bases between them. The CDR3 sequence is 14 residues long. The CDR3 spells CASSGGRENTEAFF. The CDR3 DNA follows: TGTGCCAGCAGTGGGGGCCGGGAGAACACTGAAGCTTTCTTT.

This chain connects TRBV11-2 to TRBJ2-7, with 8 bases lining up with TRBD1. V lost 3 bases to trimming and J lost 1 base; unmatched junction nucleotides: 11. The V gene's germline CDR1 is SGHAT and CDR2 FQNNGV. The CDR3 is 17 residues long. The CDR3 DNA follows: TGTGCCAGCAGCTTCGGTCGTTGGGACAGGAATTCCTACGAGCAGTACTTC. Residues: CASSFGRWDRNSYEQYF.

CDR3 nucleotide sequence: TGCGCCAGCAGCTTGCTGGGCGTGAACACTGAAGCTTTCTTT. Translation gives CASSLLGVNTEAFF. This chain joins TRBV5-1 and TRBJ1-1; no clear D gene. This CDR3 contains 14 residues. Trimming shortened V by 1 base and J by 0 bases, and 7 bases separated the two germline ends. Germline V gene sequence: CDR1 SGHRS, CDR2 YFSETQ.

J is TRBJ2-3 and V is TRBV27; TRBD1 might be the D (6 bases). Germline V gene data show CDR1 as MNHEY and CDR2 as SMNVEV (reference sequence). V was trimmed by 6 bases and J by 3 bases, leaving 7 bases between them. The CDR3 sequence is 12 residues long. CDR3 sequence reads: CASSQGTDTQYF. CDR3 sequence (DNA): TGTGCCAGCAGCCAGGGGACAGATACGCAGTATTTT.

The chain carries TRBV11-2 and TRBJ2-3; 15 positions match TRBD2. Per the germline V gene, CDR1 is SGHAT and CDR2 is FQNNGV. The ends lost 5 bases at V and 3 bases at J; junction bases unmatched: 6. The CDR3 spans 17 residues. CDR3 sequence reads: CASSPRTSGGATDTQYF. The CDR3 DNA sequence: TGTGCCAGCAGCCCCCGGACTAGCGGGGGGGCAACAGATACGCAGTATTTT.

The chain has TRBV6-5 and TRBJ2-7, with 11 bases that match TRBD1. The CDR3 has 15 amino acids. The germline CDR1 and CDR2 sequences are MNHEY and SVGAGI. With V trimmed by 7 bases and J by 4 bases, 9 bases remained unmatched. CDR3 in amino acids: CASTSGTGGRYEQYF. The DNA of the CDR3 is TGTGCCAGCACCTCCGGGACAGGGGGACGGTACGAGCAGTACTTC.

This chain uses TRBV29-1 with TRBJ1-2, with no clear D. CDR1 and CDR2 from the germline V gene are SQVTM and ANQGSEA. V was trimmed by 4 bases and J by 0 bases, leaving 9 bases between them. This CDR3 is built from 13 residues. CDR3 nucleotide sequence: TGCAGCGTTGTCCGCGGATCTAACTATGGCTACACCTTC. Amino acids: CSVVRGSNYGYTF.

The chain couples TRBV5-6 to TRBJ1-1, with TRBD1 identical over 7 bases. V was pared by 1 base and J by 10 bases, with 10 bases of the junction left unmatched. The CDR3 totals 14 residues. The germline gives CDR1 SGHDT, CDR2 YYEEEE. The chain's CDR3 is CASSLLRDSRIAFF. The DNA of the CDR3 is TGTGCCAGCAGCTTGTTAAGGGACAGCCGGATAGCTTTCTTT.

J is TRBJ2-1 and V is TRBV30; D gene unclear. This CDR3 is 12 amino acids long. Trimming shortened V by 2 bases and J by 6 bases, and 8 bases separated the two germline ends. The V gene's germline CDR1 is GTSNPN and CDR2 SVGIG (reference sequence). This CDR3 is CAWSMSSNEQFF. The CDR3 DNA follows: TGTGCCTGGAGTATGTCTAGCAATGAGCAGTTCTTC.

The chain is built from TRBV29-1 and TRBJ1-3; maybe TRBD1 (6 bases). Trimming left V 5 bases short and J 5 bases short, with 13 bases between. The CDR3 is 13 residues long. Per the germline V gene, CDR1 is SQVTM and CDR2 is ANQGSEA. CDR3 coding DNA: TGCAGCGTTCGGGAAGGACAGCGAAACACCATATATTTT. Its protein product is CSVREGQRNTIYF. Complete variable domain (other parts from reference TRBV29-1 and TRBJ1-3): SAVISQKPSRDICQRGTSLTIQCQVDSQVTMMFWYRQQPGQSLTLIATANQGSEATYESGFVIDKFPISRPNLTFSTLTVSNMSPEDSSIYLCSVREGQRNTIYFGEGSWLTVV.

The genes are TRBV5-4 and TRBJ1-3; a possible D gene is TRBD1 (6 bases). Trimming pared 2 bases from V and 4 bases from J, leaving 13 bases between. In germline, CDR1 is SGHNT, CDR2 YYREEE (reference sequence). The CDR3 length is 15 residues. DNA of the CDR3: TGTGCCAGCAGCTTTAATGGGGGCGCGGGAAACACCATATATTTT. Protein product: CASSFNGGAGNTIYF.

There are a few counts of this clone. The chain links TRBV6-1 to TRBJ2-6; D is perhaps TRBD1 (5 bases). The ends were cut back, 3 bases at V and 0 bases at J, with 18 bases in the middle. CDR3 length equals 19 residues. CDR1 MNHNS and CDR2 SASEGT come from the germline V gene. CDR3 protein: CASSERMGQTRSGANVLTF. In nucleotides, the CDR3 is TGTGCCAGCAGTGAGAGGATGGGGCAGACGCGCTCTGGGGCCAACGTCCTGACTTTC.

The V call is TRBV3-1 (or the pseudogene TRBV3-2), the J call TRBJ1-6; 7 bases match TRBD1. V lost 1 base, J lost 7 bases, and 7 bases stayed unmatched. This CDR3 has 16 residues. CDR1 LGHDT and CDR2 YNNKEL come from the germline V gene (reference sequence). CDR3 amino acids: CASSQGATGTNSPLHF. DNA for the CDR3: TGTGCCAGCAGCCAAGGGGCGACAGGGACGAATTCACCCCTCCACTTT.

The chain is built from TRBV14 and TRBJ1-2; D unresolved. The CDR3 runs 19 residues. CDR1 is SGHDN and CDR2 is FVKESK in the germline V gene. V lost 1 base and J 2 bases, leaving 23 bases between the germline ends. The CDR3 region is CASSQAPSVSRIPNYGYTF. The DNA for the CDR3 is TGTGCCAGCAGCCAAGCTCCTAGTGTGTCCCGTATTCCCAACTATGGCTACACCTTC.

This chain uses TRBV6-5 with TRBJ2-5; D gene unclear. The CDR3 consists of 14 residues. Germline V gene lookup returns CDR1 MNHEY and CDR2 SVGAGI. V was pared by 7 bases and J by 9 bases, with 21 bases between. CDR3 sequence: CASTGRPRVTAQYF. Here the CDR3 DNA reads TGTGCCAGCACTGGGCGACCGAGAGTTACGGCCCAGTACTTC.

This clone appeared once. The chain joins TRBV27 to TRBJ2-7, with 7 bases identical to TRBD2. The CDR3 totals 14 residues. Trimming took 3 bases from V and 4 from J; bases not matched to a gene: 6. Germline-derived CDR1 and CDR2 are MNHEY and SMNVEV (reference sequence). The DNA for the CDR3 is TGTGCCAGCAGTTTGACTAGCTTCTCGTACGAGCAGTACTTC. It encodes CASSLTSFSYEQYF.

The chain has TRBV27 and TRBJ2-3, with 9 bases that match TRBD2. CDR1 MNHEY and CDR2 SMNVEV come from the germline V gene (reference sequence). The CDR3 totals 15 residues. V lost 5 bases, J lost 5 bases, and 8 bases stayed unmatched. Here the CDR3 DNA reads TGTGCCAGCAGTCGGAGCGGGGGGCCAGTAGATACGCAGTATTTT. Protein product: CASSRSGGPVDTQYF.